Here is one T cell receptor beta chain with its context. Antigen specificity is unknown. Only in-frame clones appear in the TCRdb table, and some are missing; sequencing was by immunoSEQ multiplex PCR. Of 10,000 or so clones in the sample, about 91% were seen once. This entry is derived from a study of graft-versus-host responses after intestinal transplantation. Study-wide context: Isolated intestinal, liver-intestinal, or multivisceral transplants were what recipients had. Points from the study as a whole: Early post-transplant falls in HvG clones accompanied the peak levels of circulating GvH clones.

Germline lookup yields CDR1 PRHDT and CDR2 FYEKMQ (reference sequence). This CDR3 comprises 13 residues. V shed 3 bases, J shed 5 bases, and the junction held 3 bases outside the gene matches. This specimen was PBMCs, taken approximately 45 days after intestinal transplantation. The rearrangement links TRBV13 to TRBJ1-1, with 7 bases that match TRBD1. The receptor comes from a human patient who received an intestinal transplant, so some T cells may come from the graft donor. For the CDR3, the DNA is TGTGCCAGCAGCTTGGGACAGCGAACTGAAGCTTTCTTT. It translates to CASSLGQRTEAFF. The full variable domain, rest sourced from reference TRBV13 and TRBJ1-1, is AAGVIQSPRHLIKEKRETATLKCYPIPRHDTVYWYQQGPGQDPQFLISFYEKMQSDKGSIPDRFSAQQFSDYHSELNMSSLELGDSALYFCASSLGQRTEAFFGQGTRLTVV.